Reported below is one T cell receptor beta chain. This sample is part of a study of blood T cell repertoires in COVID-19. Study overall: Acute and convalescent COVID-19 specimens originated in the United States, Italy and Spain. PBMCs, B-cell-depleted T cells, or T cells were the source of the cDNA or gDNA that made up the material.

The V gene's germline CDR1 is MGHRA and CDR2 YSYEKL. V dropped 1 base and J dropped 8 bases, with 20 bases sitting between them. This CDR3 comprises 16 residues. Per the authors' pipeline: Reference gene primer amplification yielded estimated nucleated cell counts. The table came from immunoSEQ multiplex PCR; TCRdb's copy has only in-frame clones and leaves some out. The DNA was the basis for D and trimming; V, J and clone size are from that table. Among fewer than 350,000 clones listed, 85% to 90% were seen once. The rearrangement uses TRBV4-1 and TRBJ1-2; TRBD1 is a possible D gene (5 bases). This receptor was taken from a man aged 35 to 55 with acute or convalescent COVID-19. Sequencing was done on a sample of peripheral blood. This CDR3 is CASSQVERQTVGGYTF. The CDR3 DNA is TGCGCCAGCAGCCAAGTCGAGAGACAGACGGTGGGCGGCTACACCTTC.